This T cell receptor beta chain is drawn from a study of beta chain features in type 1 diabetes. The entirety of the isolated RNA underwent reverse transcription, so expressed TCRB transcripts were sequenced. Reads from naive, central memory and regulatory T cell samples averaged around 3.5 million. The method was immunoSEQ multiplex PCR; TCRdb's version includes in-frame clones alone and lacks a portion of them. The data hold 300,000 to 400,000 clones, with approximately 9.9% observed a single time. Germline CDR1 is SQVTM and CDR2 is ANQGSEA. Germline trimming cut 6 bases from V and 2 bases from J; bases unmatched to any gene: 11. The CDR3 contains 15 residues. Study conclusions and caveats: It was not settled here whether HLA type affects TCRB rearrangement. When Type 1 diabetes patients were examined, their TCRB CDR3s proved moderately but significantly shorter in all four CD4+ subsets. VDJ junctions in type 1 diabetes patients carried more deletions and fewer insertions.

The table lists this clone with a few counts. The antigen is unknown. The rearrangement links TRBV29-1 to TRBJ2-3, with 7 nucleotides matching TRBD1. Sequenced material: central memory CD4+ T cells from blood. The TCR was taken from a man aged 25 to 40 with type 1 diabetes. The CDR3 region has the DNA TGCAGCGTGGGGAATCCCAGGGGGATCACAGATACGCAGTATTTT. Translation: CSVGNPRGITDTQYF.